This record covers a single T cell receptor (beta chain). The antigen is unknown. This entry is derived from a study of beta chain features in type 1 diabetes. Study as a whole: Regarding age, gender and cell yields, patients proved similar to healthy donors.

Study-wide points: For Type 1 diabetes patients, all four CD4+ subsets carried TCRB CDR3s that were moderately but significantly shorter. Individuals with type 1 diabetes displayed fewer insertions and more deletions at VDJ junctions.

What was sequenced were expressed TCRB transcripts, since all of the isolated RNA had been reverse transcribed. Assay used: immunoSEQ multiplex PCR; TCRdb lists only in-frame clones, some missing. The sample carries 300,000 or so clones, around 9.3% recorded once. Sorting with CD45RO/CCR7/CD25/CD127/CD95/CD27 yielded naive, central memory, regulatory and stem-like memory CD4+ cells. The germline V and J ends were trimmed by 5 bases and 8 bases, with 16 bases remaining between them. Germline V gene lookup returns CDR1 PRHDT and CDR2 FYEKMQ (reference sequence). CDR3 length: 14 amino acids. The chain uses TRBV13 and TRBJ2-4; D is perhaps TRBD1 (5 bases). Material: central memory CD4+ T cells from blood. The source is a man aged 30 to 39 with type 1 diabetes. CDR3 coding DNA: TGTGCCAGCAGCCAGGACAACCTGCGACACATTCAGTACTTC. Amino acid sequence: CASSQDNLRHIQYF.